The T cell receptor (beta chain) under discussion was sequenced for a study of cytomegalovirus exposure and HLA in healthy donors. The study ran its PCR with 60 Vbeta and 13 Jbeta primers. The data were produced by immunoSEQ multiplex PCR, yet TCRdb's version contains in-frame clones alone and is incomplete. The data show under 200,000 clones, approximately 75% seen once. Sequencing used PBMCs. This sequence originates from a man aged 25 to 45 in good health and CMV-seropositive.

The CDR3 DNA reads TGTGCCAGCAGCTTAGGCCAGGGGGAGAGGTACTTC. Its protein is CASSLGQGERYF. The chain is built from TRBV11-3 and TRBJ2-7, with 7 nucleotides matching TRBD1. Per germline, CDR1 SGHNT and CDR2 YENEEA. CDR3 length equals 12 residues. V lost 1 base, J lost 12 bases, and 6 bases stayed unmatched. Full variable domain (rest looked up from reference TRBV11-3 and TRBJ2-7): EAGVVQSPRYKIIEKKQPVAFWCNPISGHNTLYWYLQNLGQGPELLIRYENEEAVDDSQLPKDRFSAERLKGVDSTLKIQPAELGDSAVYLCASSLGQGERYFGPGTRLTVT.